The 14 T cell receptor beta chains below all came from one sample that was sequenced in a study of CD8 T cells in Susac syndrome. A quantity of about 0.45 to 1 ug RNA underwent reverse transcription using random hexamers. TCRdb re-called the immunoSEQ multiplex PCR reads with MiXCR, one entry per CDR3 protein. This sample has 120,000 or so distinct CDR3 sequences; roughly 94% occur once, and the top ten carry approximately 0.12%. Sequenced sample: CD4+ T cells from PBMCs. The receptors were sampled from a human donor with multiple sclerosis.

This chain links TRBV12-3 or TRBV12-4 with TRBJ2-7, with D perhaps given as TRBD1 or TRBD2 (5 bases each). V lost 6 bases to trimming and J lost 2 bases, with 14 bases between them. The CDR3 has 14 residues. In DNA form, the CDR3 reads TGTGCCAGCAGCCAGTCCAGGGAGCCCTACGAGCAGTACTTC. Translation gives CASSQSREPYEQYF.

The chain couples TRBV25-1 to TRBJ1-2; no firm D call. Germline V lookup: CDR1 MGHDK, CDR2 SYGVNS. This CDR3 region has 15 residues. Trimming pared 3 bases from V and 4 bases from J, leaving 15 bases between. This CDR3 is CASSDTGEPFYGYTF. In DNA, the CDR3 is TGTGCCAGCAGTGACACTGGGGAACCCTTCTATGGCTACACCTTC.

This chain uses TRBV29-1 with TRBJ1-1, with 11 positions matching TRBD1. V shed 4 bases and J 1 base; nucleotides not matched to a gene: 2. The V gene's germline CDR1 is SQVTM and CDR2 ANQGSEA. This CDR3 comprises 14 residues. CDR3 coding DNA: TGCAGCGTTGCGGACAGGGGGCGGAACACTGAAGCTTTCTTT. Its translation: CSVADRGRNTEAFF.

This clonotype has a single count. The genes are TRBV3-1 and TRBJ1-1; tentatively, D is TRBD1 (6 bases). Germline V gene data show CDR1 as LGHDT and CDR2 as YNNKEL (reference sequence). V lost 6 bases and J 1 base, leaving 12 bases between the germline ends. CDR3 size: 14 residues. The CDR3 loop reads CASSSGVSNTEAFF. The CDR3 nucleotides read TGTGCCAGCAGTTCAGGGGTCTCGAACACTGAAGCTTTCTTT.

This chain uses TRBV20-1 with TRBJ2-5; D gene unclear. The V end lost 2 bases, the J end lost 4 bases, and 11 bases lay between the germline ends. Germline CDR1 reads DFQATT; CDR2 reads SNEGSKA (reference sequence). The CDR3 is made up of 13 amino acids. The CDR3, as DNA: TGCAGTGCTAGATTTTCGGGTAGAGAGACCCAGTACTTC. It yields the protein CSARFSGRETQYF.

This rearrangement joins TRBV30 to TRBJ2-3; D call uncertain. There are 12 residues in the CDR3. From germline, CDR1 is GTSNPN and CDR2 SVGIG (reference sequence). V was pared by 2 bases and J by 6 bases, with 9 bases between. The chain's CDR3 is CAWSHSVDTQYF. The CDR3 coding sequence is TGTGCCTGGAGTCATTCCGTGGATACGCAGTATTTT.

Notes on this clonotype: The germline gene is not matched at one end of the junction; a read error may be the cause. The genes are TRBV30 and TRBJ2-6; unclear D gene. This CDR3 spans 13 amino acids. CDR1 is GTSNPN and CDR2 is SVGIG in the germline V gene (reference sequence). The CDR3 bases are TGTGCCTGGAGTGGCTCTAGGGCCAACGTCCTGACTTTC. The encoded protein is CAWSGSRANVLTF.

This clonotype was counted a few times. The genes are TRBV4-1 and TRBJ1-5; no clear D. The germline CDR1 and CDR2 sequences are MGHRA and YSYEKL. The CDR3 has 14 amino acids. V was clipped by 0 bases and J by 5 bases, with 8 bases between them. The CDR3 region has the DNA TGCGCCAGCAGCCAAGAGGAGGTTGATCAGCCCCAGCATTTT. Amino acid sequence: CASSQEEVDQPQHF.

V is TRBV19 and J is TRBJ1-1; D is unresolved. Trimming took 7 bases from V and 5 from J, leaving 14 bases between them. The CDR3 consists of 13 residues. Per the germline V gene, CDR1 is LNHDA and CDR2 is SQIVND (reference sequence). In nucleotides, the CDR3 is TGTGCCAGTATGTATCAGTTTGGGACTGAAGCTTTCTTT. As protein: CASMYQFGTEAFF.

The genes are TRBV4-3 and TRBJ1-5; a weak D match, TRBD1 (5 bases). The ends were cut back, 0 bases at V and 3 bases at J, with 18 bases in the middle. Germline loops: CDR1 LGHNA, CDR2 YSLEER. This CDR3 has 18 residues. The CDR3 reads CASSQDPEGPSFNQPQHF. DNA for the CDR3: TGCGCCAGCAGCCAAGATCCGGAGGGGCCGTCTTTCAATCAGCCCCAGCATTTT.

V gene TRBV19 combines with J gene TRBJ1-6; no clear D gene. Per germline, CDR1 LNHDA and CDR2 SQIVND (reference sequence). There are 13 residues in the CDR3. V shed 11 bases and J shed 3 bases, with 11 bases lying between them. The CDR3 nucleotides are TGTGCCGTTCGGGAGTACTATAATTCACCCCTCCACTTT. This translates into CAVREYYNSPLHF. The full variable domain, rest sourced from reference TRBV19 and TRBJ1-6, is DGGITQSPKYLFRKEGQNVTLSCEQNLNHDAMYWYRQDPGQGLRLIYYSQIVNDFQKGDIAEGYSVSREKKESFPLTVTSAQKNPTAFYLCAVREYYNSPLHFGNGTRLTVT.

The CDR3 DNA follows: TGTGCCAGGTCCGGTAATGAGCAGTTCTTC. Protein sequence: CARSGNEQFF. This chain uses TRBV19 with TRBJ2-1; D uncertain. CDR1 and CDR2 from the germline V gene are LNHDA and SQIVND (reference sequence). The V and J ends lost 9 bases and 7 bases respectively, with 7 bases between them. CDR3 length: 10 residues. The full variable domain, with the rest looked up from reference TRBV19 and TRBJ2-1, is DGGITQSPKYLFRKEGQNVTLSCEQNLNHDAMYWYRQDPGQGLRLIYYSQIVNDFQKGDIAEGYSVSREKKESFPLTVTSAQKNPTAFYLCARSGNEQFFGPGTRLTVL.

The CDR3 spells CASSFGRGSGSGANVLTF. CDR3 nucleotides: TGTGCCAGCAGCTTTGGTCGGGGTTCTGGCTCTGGGGCCAACGTCCTGACTTTC. The genes are TRBV11-1 and TRBJ2-6, with D possibly TRBD2 on 5 matching bases. The CDR3 sequence is 18 residues long. The V end lost 3 bases, the J end lost 0 bases, and 15 bases lay between the germline ends. Germline V CDR1 and CDR2: SGHAT, FQDESV (reference sequence).

CDR3 nucleotides: TGTGCCAGCAGCCAGAGGGACAGGGGGTGGACTGAAGCTTTCTTT. Translated: CASSQRDRGWTEAFF. The chain carries TRBV6-6 and TRBJ1-1; 11 nucleotides align to TRBD1. V lost 6 bases, J lost 5 bases, and 8 bases stayed unmatched. The CDR3 spans 15 residues. The germline V gene encodes CDR1 MNHNY and CDR2 SVGAGI (reference sequence).